The clone carrying this TCR beta chain is a singleton in its sample. The protocol was immunoSEQ multiplex PCR, while the TCRdb copy is restricted to in-frame clones and leaves out a portion. This table has 180,000 or so clones, 85% to 90% appearing once. This specimen belongs to a study of blood T cell repertoires in COVID-19. This sequence was found in a woman aged 55-70 years with acute or convalescent COVID-19. The sequenced sample was peripheral blood.

The CDR3 region has the DNA TGTGCCAGCAGGACCGGGGGCTATGGCTACACCTTC. Protein sequence: CASRTGGYGYTF. The chain recombines TRBV2 with TRBJ1-2; possible D gene TRBD1, 5 bases. Germline lookup yields CDR1 SNHLY and CDR2 FYNNEI. There are 12 residues in the CDR3. Trimming pared 6 bases from V and 4 bases from J, leaving 9 bases between.